This T cell receptor beta chain is from a study of response to subunit inactivated influenza vaccine. TCRdb used MiXCR to reprocess the RT-PCR reads, holding one entry per CDR3 protein. Here the sample spans approximately 250,000 distinct CDR3 sequences, less than 15% being singletons. Regarding the study as a whole: New T cells are recruited in small numbers by each seasonal influenza vaccination, according to the authors' suggestion.

This clonotype was picked up many times. Its antigen remains unidentified. The receptor was derived from a man aged 50-60 years who received an inactivated influenza vaccine. This sample comprised non-naive T cells sorted from PBMCs, obtained 14 to 15 days before vaccination.

As DNA, the CDR3 is TGCAGCGTTGAAGTTTTCGGGGAGCTGTTTTTT. Translating it yields CSVEVFGELFF. V gene TRBV29-1 combines with J gene TRBJ2-2; D ambiguous. The germline gives CDR1 SQVTM, CDR2 ANQGSEA. The germline V and J ends were trimmed by 1 base and 7 bases, with 4 bases remaining between them. This CDR3 has 11 residues.